A selection of T cell receptor beta chains follows, all from one sample in a study of long-term antiretroviral therapy in people with HIV. TCRdb keeps only in-frame clones here, not all; method: immunoSEQ multiplex PCR. In the table there are 11,000 to 15,000 clones, more than 65% of which are singletons. Here the sequenced sample was unsorted PBMCs, taken 0.4 years after starting antiretroviral therapy. Receptors originate from a man aged 25 to 40 with HIV. Each CDR3 is given with its conserved first and last residue. D genes are given only for firm matches. Some rows have no size entry. The others give once, few or many, or a class for an expanded clone.

abundance	d_gene	v_gene	j_gene	CDR3aa	CDR3nt
once	TRBD2	TRBV28	TRBJ2-3	CASSSLPSGGRTDTQYF	TGTGCCAGCAGTTCCCTGCCTAGCGGGGGCCGCACAGATACGCAGTATTTT
few	TRBD1	TRBV7-9	TRBJ1-4	CASSVGTGETNEKLFF	TGTGCCAGCAGCGTCGGGACAGGGGAAACGAATGAAAAACTGTTTTTT
-	-	TRBV5-1	TRBJ2-2	CASSLEGGRTGELFF	TGCGCCAGCAGCTTGGAAGGGGGGAGGACCGGGGAGCTGTTTTTT
-	TRBD1	TRBV4-1	TRBJ1-5	CASSLNRGQSNQPQHF	TGCGCCAGCAGCCTCAACAGGGGGCAAAGCAATCAGCCCCAGCATTTT
once	-	TRBV6-6	TRBJ1-5	CASSPGAVQPQHF	TGTGCCAGCAGTCCGGGGGCCGTTCAGCCCCAGCATTTT
-	-	TRBV30	TRBJ1-4	CAWTRGAGEKLFF	TGTGCCTGGACGCGGGGCGCGGGTGAAAAACTGTTTTTT
-	-	TRBV28	TRBJ1-5	CATALTENNQPQHF	TGTGCCACCGCCTTAACCGAGAACAATCAGCCCCAGCATTTT
once	-	TRBV6-5	TRBJ1-5	CASQGAGQPQHF	TGTGCCAGCCAGGGCGCCGGTCAGCCCCAGCATTTT
few	-	TRBV5-1	TRBJ2-7	CASTSPGDTYEQYF	TGCGCCAGCACCTCTCCAGGGGACACCTACGAGCAGTACTTC
-	-	TRBV18	TRBJ2-2	CASRRGSAAGELFF	TGTGCCAGCCGACGGGGCTCGGCAGCCGGGGAGCTGTTTTTT
-	-	TRBV5-8	TRBJ1-5	CASSLLQGNQPQHF	TGTGCCAGCAGCTTGTTACAGGGAAATCAGCCCCAGCATTTT
-	-	TRBV7-9	TRBJ1-2	CASGLSPGTAGYTF	TGTGCCAGCGGGCTATCACCCGGGACGGCTGGCTACACCTTC
-	TRBD2	TRBV5-6	TRBJ2-7	CASSPGGLYEQYF	TGTGCCAGCAGCCCGGGGGGGCTCTACGAGCAGTACTTC
-	-	TRBV18	TRBJ2-2	CASSPRRQTNTGELFF	TGTGCCAGCTCCCCAAGGCGACAGACAAACACCGGGGAGCTGTTTTTT
once	-	TRBV4-2	TRBJ2-2	CASSPHGERANTGELFF	TGTGCCAGCAGCCCTCATGGGGAGCGGGCTAACACCGGGGAGCTGTTTTTT
few	-	TRBV6-6	TRBJ2-3	CASSEGGTDTQYF	TGTGCCAGCAGTGAGGGGGGGACAGATACGCAGTATTTT
-	TRBD1	TRBV6-6	TRBJ1-2	CASSYPSPTGIYGYTF	TGTGCCAGCAGTTACCCCTCTCCGACAGGGATCTATGGCTACACCTTC
-	-	TRBV7-9	TRBJ1-3	CASSDPGDYSGNTIYF	TGTGCCAGCAGCGACCCGGGGGACTACTCTGGAAACACCATATATTTT
few	-	TRBV4-1	TRBJ1-2	CASRRGDDYTF	TGCGCCAGCAGAAGGGGAGACGACTACACCTTC
-	TRBD1	TRBV29-1	TRBJ1-1	CSAGRQGNTEAFF	TGCAGCGCCGGCCGACAGGGGAACACTGAAGCTTTCTTT
-	TRBD2	TRBV7-9	TRBJ2-2	CASSSGLAGGAGELFF	TGTGCCAGCAGCTCCGGACTAGCGGGAGGGGCGGGGGAGCTGTTTTTT
-	-	TRBV12-5	TRBJ2-3	CASGLGSRTDTQYF	TGTGCTAGTGGTTTGGGATCCAGGACAGATACGCAGTATTTT
-	-	TRBV10-3	TRBJ2-3	CAISVSTTDTQYF	TGTGCCATCAGTGTTTCCACGACTGATACGCAGTATTTT
-	TRBD1	TRBV6-6	TRBJ1-5	CASSQRQGANQPQHF	TGTGCCAGCAGTCAACGACAGGGTGCCAATCAGCCCCAGCATTTT
few	-	TRBV19	TRBJ1-5	CASAGSYSNQPQHF	TGTGCCAGTGCAGGGTCTTATAGCAATCAGCCCCAGCATTTT
few	-	TRBV28	TRBJ1-5	CASSLVQPGPQHF	TGTGCCAGCAGTTTAGTGCAACCGGGGCCCCAGCATTTT
-	TRBD2	TRBV27	TRBJ2-1	CASSARLAGGNEQFF	TGTGCCAGCAGTGCCCGACTAGCGGGTGGCAATGAGCAGTTCTTC
-	TRBD2	TRBV2	TRBJ2-3	CASSLDSSGGAGPDTQYF	TGTGCCAGCAGTCTAGACTCTAGCGGGGGGGCGGGGCCAGATACGCAGTATTTT
-	-	TRBV15	TRBJ1-1	CATSRDPYPGPGDTEAFF	TGTGCCACCAGCAGAGATCCCTATCCAGGGCCGGGGGACACTGAAGCTTTCTTT
-	-	TRBV9	TRBJ2-7	CASSKDGDNYEQYF	TGTGCCAGCAGCAAAGATGGGGACAACTACGAGCAGTACTTC
-	TRBD1	TRBV11-2	TRBJ2-7	CASSSPETGGHEQYF	TGTGCCAGCAGCTCACCCGAGACAGGGGGTCACGAGCAGTACTTC